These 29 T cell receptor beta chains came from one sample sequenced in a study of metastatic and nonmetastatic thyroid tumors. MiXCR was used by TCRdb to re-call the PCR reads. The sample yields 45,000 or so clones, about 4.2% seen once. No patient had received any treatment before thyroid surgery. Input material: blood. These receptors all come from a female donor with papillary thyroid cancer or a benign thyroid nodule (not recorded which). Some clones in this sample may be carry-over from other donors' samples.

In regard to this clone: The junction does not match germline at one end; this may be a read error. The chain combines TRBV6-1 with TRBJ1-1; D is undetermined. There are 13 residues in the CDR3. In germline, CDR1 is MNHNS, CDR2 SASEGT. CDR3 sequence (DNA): TGTGCCAGCAGTGAAGCGGAGAACACTGAAGCTTTATTT. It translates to CASSEAENTEALF.

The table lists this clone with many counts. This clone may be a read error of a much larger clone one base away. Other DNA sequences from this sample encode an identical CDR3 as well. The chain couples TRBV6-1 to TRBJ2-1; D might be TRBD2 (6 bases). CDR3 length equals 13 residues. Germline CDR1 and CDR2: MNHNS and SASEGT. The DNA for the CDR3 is TGTGCCAGCACGAAACGGGGGATCAATGAGCAGTCCTTC. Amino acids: CASTKRGINEQSF.

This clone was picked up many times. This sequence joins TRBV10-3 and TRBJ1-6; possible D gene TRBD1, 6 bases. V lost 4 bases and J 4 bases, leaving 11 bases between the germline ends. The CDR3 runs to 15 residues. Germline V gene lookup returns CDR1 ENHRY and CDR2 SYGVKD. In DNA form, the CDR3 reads TGTGCCATCAGTGGAGAGGGGGGTTATAATTCACCCCTCCACTTT. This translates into CAISGEGGYNSPLHF.

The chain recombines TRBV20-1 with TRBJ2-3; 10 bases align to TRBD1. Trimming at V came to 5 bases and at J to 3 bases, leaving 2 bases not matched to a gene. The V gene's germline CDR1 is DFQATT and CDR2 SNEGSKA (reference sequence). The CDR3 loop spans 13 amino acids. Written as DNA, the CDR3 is TGCAGTGCTGGACAGGGGGGGACAGATACGCAGTATTTT. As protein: CSAGQGGTDTQYF.

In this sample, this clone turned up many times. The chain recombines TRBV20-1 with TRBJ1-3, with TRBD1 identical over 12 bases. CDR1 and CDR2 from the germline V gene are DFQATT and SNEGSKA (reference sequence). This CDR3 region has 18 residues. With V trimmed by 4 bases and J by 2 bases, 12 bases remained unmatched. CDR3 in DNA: TGCAGTGCTACCCCCGGGACAGGGGGCAGATTCGCTGGAAACACCATATATTTT. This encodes CSATPGTGGRFAGNTIYF.

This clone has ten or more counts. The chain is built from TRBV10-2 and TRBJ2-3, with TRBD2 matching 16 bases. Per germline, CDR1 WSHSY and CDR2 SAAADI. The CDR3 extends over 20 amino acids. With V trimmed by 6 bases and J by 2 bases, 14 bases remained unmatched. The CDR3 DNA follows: TGCGCCAGCAGCGCTTCCGGGACTAGCGGGAGGGCTCTCCCCACAGATACGCAGTATTTT. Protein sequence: CASSASGTSGRALPTDTQYF.

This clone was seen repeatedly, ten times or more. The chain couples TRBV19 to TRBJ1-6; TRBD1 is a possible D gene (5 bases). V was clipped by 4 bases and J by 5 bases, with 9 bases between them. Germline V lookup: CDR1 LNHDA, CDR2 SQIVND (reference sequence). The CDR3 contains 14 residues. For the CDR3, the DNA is TGTGCCAGTAGTAATGGGGGTAATAATTCACCCCTCCACTTT. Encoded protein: CASSNGGNNSPLHF.

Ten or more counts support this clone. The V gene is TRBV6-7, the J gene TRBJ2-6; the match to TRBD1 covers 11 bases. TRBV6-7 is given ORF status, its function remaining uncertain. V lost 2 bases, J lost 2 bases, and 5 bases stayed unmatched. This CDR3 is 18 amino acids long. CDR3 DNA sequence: TGTGCCAGCAGTTACACCGGGACAGGGGGGGCTGGGGCCAACGTCCTGACTTTC. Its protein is CASSYTGTGGAGANVLTF.

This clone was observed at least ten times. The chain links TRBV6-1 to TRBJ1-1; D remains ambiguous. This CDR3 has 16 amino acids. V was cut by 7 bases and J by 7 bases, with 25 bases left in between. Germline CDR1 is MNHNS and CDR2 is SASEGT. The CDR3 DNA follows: TGTGCCAGCAAGTTGCAGCAGGTCGGGCCTATGGGTGAAGCTTTCTTT. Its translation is CASKLQQVGPMGEAFF.

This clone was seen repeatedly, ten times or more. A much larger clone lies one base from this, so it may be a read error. The CDR3 nucleotides are TGTGCCAGCAGTTTCCGAGTGTCTGAGACCCAGTACTTC. This codes for CASSFRVSETQYF. The V and J genes are TRBV28 and TRBJ2-5, with D unresolved. The germline V and J ends were trimmed by 3 bases and 5 bases, with 10 bases remaining between them. Germline values: CDR1 MDHEN, CDR2 SYDVKM. The CDR3 consists of 13 residues.

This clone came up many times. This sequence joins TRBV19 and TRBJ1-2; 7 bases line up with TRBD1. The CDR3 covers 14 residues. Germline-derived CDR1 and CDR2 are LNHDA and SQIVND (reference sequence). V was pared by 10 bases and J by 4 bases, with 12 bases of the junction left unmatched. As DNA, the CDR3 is TGTGCCACAGAGGACAGGCAGGGGACCTATGGCTACACCTTC. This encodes CATEDRQGTYGYTF.

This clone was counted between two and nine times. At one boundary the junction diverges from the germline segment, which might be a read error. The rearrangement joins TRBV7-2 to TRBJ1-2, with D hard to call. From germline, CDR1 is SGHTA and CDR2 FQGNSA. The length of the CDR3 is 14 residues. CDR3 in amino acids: CASSFGPTNYGHTF. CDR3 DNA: TGTGCCAGCAGCTTCGGTCCGACAAACTATGGCCACACCTTC.

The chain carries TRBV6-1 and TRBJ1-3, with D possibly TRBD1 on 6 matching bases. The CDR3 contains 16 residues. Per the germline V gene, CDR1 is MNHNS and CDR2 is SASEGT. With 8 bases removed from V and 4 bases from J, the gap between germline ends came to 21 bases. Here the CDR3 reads CASGIKGQSSGNTIYF. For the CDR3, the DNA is TGTGCCAGCGGGATAAAAGGACAGTCATCGGGAAACACCATATATTTT.

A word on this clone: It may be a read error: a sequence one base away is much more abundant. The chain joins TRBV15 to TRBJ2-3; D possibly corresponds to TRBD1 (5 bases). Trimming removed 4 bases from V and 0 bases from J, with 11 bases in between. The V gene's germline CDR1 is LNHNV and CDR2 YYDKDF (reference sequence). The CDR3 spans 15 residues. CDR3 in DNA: TGTGCCACCAGCACTAGTGGGGCCAGCACAGATACGCAGTATTTT. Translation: CATSTSGASTDTQYF.

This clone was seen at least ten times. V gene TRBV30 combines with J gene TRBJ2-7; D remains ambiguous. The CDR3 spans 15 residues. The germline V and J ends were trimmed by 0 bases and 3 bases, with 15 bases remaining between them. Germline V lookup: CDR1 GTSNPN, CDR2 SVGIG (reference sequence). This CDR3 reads CAWSVQSPGLYEQYF. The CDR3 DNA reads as TGTGCCTGGAGTGTACAATCCCCGGGCCTCTACGAGCAGTACTTC.

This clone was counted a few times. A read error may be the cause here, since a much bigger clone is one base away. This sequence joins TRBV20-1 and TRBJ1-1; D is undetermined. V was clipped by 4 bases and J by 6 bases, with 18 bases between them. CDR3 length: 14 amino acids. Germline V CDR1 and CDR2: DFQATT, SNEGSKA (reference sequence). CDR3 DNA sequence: TGCAGTGCTATCTATCCCGTGCCCCTCGCTGAAGCTTTCTTT. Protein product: CSAIYPVPLAEAFF.

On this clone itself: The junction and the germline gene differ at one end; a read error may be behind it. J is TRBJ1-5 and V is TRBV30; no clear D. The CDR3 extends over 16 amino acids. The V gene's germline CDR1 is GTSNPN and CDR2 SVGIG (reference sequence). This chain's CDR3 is CAWSVPAAGSNRPQHF. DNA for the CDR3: TGTGCCTGGAGTGTACCGGCCGCCGGTTCCAATCGGCCCCAGCATTTT.

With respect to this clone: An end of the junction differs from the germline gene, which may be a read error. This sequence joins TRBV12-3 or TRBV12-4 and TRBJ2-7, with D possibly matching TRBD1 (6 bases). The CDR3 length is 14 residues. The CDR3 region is CASGFRDKRSEQYF. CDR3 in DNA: TGTGCCAGCGGTTTCCGGGACAAAAGATCCGAGCAGTACTTC.

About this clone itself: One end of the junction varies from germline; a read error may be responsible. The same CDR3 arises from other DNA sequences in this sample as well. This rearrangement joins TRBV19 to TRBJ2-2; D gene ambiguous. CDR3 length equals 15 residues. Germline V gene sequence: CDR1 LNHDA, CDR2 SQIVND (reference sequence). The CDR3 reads CASSIESVNTGELFF. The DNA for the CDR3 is TGTGCCAGCAGTATCGAGTCAGTCAACACCGGGGAGCTGTTTTTT.

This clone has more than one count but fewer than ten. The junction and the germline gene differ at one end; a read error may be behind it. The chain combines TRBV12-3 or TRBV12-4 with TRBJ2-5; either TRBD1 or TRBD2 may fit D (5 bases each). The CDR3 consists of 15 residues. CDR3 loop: CASSSRGTVKEAQYF. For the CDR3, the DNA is TGTGCCAGCAGCAGCCGAGGGACGGTCAAAGAGGCCCAGTACTTC.

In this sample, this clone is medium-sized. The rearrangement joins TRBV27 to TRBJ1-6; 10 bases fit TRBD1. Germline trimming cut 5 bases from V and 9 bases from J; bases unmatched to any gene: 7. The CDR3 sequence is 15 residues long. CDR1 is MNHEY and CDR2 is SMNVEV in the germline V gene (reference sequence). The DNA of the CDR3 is TGTGCCAGCAGTCCCTCGACAGGGGGCGGTTCACCCCTCCACTTT. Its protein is CASSPSTGGGSPLHF.

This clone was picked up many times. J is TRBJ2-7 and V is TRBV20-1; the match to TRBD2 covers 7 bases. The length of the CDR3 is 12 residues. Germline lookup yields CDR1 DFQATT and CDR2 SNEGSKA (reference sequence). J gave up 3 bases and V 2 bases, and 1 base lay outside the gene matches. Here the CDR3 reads CSARLADYEQYF. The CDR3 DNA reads TGCAGTGCTAGACTAGCGGACTACGAGCAGTACTTC.

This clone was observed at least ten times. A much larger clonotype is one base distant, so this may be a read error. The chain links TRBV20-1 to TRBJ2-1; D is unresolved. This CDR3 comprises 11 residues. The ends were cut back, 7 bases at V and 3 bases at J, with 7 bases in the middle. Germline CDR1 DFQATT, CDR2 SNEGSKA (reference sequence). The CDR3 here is CSVNYYNEQFF. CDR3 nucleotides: TGCAGTGTTAATTACTACAATGAGCAGTTCTTC.

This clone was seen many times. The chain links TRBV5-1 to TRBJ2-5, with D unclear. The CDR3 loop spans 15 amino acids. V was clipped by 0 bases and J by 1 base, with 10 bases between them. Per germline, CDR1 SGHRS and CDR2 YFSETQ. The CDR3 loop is CASSLAVGPQETQYF. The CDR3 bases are TGCGCCAGCAGCTTGGCTGTAGGTCCCCAAGAGACCCAGTACTTC.

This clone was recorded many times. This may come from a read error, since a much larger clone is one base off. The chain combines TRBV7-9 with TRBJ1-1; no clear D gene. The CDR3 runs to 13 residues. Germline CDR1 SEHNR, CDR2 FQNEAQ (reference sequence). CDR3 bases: TGTGCCAGCAGCAGGCAGGAAAACACTGAAGCTTCCTTT. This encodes CASSRQENTEASF.

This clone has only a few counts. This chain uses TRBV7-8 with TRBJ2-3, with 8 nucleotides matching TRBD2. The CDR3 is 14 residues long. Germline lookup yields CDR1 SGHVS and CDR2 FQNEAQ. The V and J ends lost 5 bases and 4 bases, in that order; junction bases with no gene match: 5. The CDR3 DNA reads TGTGCCAGCAGCCCAAGCGGGAGCGCAGATACGCAGTATTTT. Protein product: CASSPSGSADTQYF. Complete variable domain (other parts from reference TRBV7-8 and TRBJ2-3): GAGVSQSPRYKVAKRGQDVALRCDPISGHVSLFWYQQALGQGPEFLTYFQNEAQLDKSGLPSDRFFAERPEGSVSTLKIQRTQQEDSAVYLCASSPSGSADTQYFGPGTRLTVL.

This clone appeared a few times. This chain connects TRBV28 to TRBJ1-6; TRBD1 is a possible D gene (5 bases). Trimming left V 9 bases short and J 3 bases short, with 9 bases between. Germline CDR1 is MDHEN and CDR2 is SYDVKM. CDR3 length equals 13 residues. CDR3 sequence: CASTRGYNSPLHF. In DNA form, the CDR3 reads TGTGCCAGTACGAGGGGCTATAATTCACCCCTCCACTTT.

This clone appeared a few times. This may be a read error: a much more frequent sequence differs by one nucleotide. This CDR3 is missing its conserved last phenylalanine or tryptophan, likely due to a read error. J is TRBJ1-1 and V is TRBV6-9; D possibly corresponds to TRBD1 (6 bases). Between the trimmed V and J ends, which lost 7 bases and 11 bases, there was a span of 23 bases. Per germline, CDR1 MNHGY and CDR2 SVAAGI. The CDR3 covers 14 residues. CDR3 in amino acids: CASTYWQGNNEAFL. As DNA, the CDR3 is TGTGCCAGCACTTACTGGCAGGGGAACAATGAGGCTTTCCTT.

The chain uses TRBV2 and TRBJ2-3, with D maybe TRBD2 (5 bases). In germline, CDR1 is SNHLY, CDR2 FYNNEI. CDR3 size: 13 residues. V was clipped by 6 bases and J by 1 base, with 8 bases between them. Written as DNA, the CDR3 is TGTGCCAGCAGCCAACTAGGCACAGATACGCAGTATTTT. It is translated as CASSQLGTDTQYF.